This TCR beta chain was captured in a study of blood T cell repertoires in COVID-19. Study overall: Nucleic acid was either cDNA or gDNA, and it came from T cells, B-cell-depleted T cells, or PBMCs.

The repertoire was sequenced with immunoSEQ multiplex PCR; TCRdb's copy has only in-frame clones and lacks some. The table has 60,000 or so clones, around 90% seen once. This CDR3 has 19 residues. The ends lost 6 bases at V and 6 bases at J; junction bases unmatched: 17. CDR1 and CDR2 from the germline V gene are LNHDA and SQIVND (reference sequence). The clonotype was recovered from a human donor with acute or convalescent COVID-19. The donor label of this sample is uncertain. Sequencing used peripheral blood. This chain links TRBV19 with TRBJ1-6, with 10 bases fitting TRBD1. The CDR3: CASRSPGQGSIAGNSPLHF. The CDR3 region has the DNA TGTGCCAGTAGAAGCCCGGGACAGGGGTCTATCGCGGGTAATTCACCCCTCCACTTT.